Described below is a single TCR beta chain sequence and its context. What antigen it recognizes has not been identified. No much larger clone exists at a distance of one base, and base qualities are not known. TCRbeta CDR3 regions were amplified from genomic DNA by means of the immunoSEQ Assay, a bias-controlled multiplex PCR. In the source study's methods: Within the assay, amplification of reference gene primers was used to estimate how many nucleated cells each sample contained. To quantify the absolute abundance of each unique TCRbeta CDR3 rearrangement, sequence reads were collapsed and filtered. Productive Simpson clonality was computed per sample as the square root of Simpson's diversity index over productive rearrangements. The clones in this table, taken by TCRdb from immuneACCESS, are in-frame only. Not every clone is retained; where verified, under half of the shortfall comes from an unresolved V gene, and the cause of the rest is unknown. The DNA was the basis for D and trimming; V, J and clone size are from that table. Here the sample has some 250,000 clones; approximately 91% occur a single time. The top ten constitute about 2.3% of the sample.

CDR1 is given as MNHEY and CDR2 as SMNVEV, both from the germline V gene (reference sequence). Measured from the cysteine to the phenylalanine, the CDR3 is 15 residues long. The CDR3 DNA has 45 bases and is translated from base 1. The germline V end is reduced by 6 bases and the J end by 6 bases; junction bases left unmatched: 8. This sample was taken from a study of blood T cell repertoires in COVID-19 (dated by TCRdb to about 2020). About the investigation overall: The collaborator samples originated in the United States, Italy and Spain and spanned the acute and convalescent phases of COVID-19. The prospective study material was composed of cDNA or gDNA derived from T cells, B-cell-depleted T cells, or PBMCs. Deeply sampled blood TCRbeta repertoires from subjects exposed to, actively infected with, or recovered from COVID-19 were included in the dataset. A freely available public database, intended as a resource for researchers studying the immune response to SARS-CoV-2, is where the repertoires were released. Samples were obtained from the ongoing ImmuneRACE study (first 160 participants) and from about 1,300 subjects provided by 6 global collaborators. Sample metadata almost always included a de-identified subject ID, COVID-19 status, age in years and sex. Where available, HLA class I and class II types were obtained from metadata supplied by the sample provider rather than from assay-based typing. Overall results and qualifications from the work: The amount of clinical and demographic metadata varied by source and participant and was provided uncurated.

Enrolling through a virtual design, the prospective study's participants ranged in age from roughly 18 to 89 years and lived across 24 United States geographic areas. In the prospective study, cohorts were assigned on the basis of participant-reported clinical history obtained from a screening survey and a study questionnaire. Mobile phlebotomists in the prospective study collected whole blood, serum and a nasopharyngeal or oropharyngeal swab from every participant. Over a roughly 2-month period, participants in the prospective study had the option of providing additional blood draws and questionnaires. Before DNA extraction, blood samples from the prospective study were shipped at room temperature or frozen.

Source material: PBMCs or T cells enriched from blood (not recorded which). The V gene is TRBV27 and the J gene is TRBJ2-3, and 11 junctional nucleotides match TRBD2. The sequence came from a woman in her thirties or forties with acute COVID-19. The CDR3 is CASSSSSGRIDTQYF. The DNA reads TGTGCCAGCAGCTCATCTAGCGGGAGGATCGATACGCAGTATTTT.